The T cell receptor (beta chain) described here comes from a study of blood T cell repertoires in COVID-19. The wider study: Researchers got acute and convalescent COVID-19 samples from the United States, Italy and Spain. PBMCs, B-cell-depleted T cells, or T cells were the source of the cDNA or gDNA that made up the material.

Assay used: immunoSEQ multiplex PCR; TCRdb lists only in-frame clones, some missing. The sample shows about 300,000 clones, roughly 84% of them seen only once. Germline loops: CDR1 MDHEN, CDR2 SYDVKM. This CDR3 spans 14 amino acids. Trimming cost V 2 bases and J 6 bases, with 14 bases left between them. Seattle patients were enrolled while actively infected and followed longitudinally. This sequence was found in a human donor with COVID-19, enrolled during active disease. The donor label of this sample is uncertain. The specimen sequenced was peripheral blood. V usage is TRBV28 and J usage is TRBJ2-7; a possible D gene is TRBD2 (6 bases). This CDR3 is CASSLKTSPGEQYF. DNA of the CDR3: TGTGCCAGCAGTTTAAAGACTAGTCCTGGCGAGCAGTACTTC. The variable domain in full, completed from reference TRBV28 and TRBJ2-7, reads DVKVTQSSRYLVKRTGEKVFLECVQDMDHENMFWYRQDPGLGLRLIYFSYDVKMKEKGDIPEGYSVSREKKERFSLILESASTNQTSMYLCASSLKTSPGEQYFGPGTRLTVT.